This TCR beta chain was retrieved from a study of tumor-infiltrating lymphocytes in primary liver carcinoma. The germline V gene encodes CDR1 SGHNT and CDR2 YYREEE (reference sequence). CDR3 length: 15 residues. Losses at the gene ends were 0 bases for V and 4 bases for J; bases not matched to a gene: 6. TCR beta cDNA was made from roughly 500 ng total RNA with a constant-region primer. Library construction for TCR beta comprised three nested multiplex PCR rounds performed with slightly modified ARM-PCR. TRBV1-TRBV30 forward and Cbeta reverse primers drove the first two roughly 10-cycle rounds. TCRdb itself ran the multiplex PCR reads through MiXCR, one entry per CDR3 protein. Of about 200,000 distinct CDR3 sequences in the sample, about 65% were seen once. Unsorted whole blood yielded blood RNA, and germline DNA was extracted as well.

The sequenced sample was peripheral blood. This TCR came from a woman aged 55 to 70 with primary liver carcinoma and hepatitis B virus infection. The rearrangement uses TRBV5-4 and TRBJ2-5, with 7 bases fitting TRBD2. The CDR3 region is CASSLGGRAGETQYF. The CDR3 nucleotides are TGTGCCAGCAGCTTGGGCGGGAGAGCGGGAGAGACCCAGTACTTC.